Listed here are 22 T cell receptor beta chains from one sample, sequenced in a study of blood T cells in healthy people across ages. A second roughly 6 to 11 cycle PCR used barcoded and J-beta primers. TCRdb reanalysed the 5' RACE reads using MiXCR and keeps one entry per CDR3 protein. The sample lists fewer than 1.5 million distinct CDR3 sequences, approximately 40% seen once, with roughly 7.9% in the top ten. The source material was blood. Source of these receptors: a woman aged 18 to 35 in good health.

The chain recombines TRBV2 with TRBJ2-2; D remains ambiguous. V lost 7 bases and J 7 bases, leaving 13 bases between the germline ends. Germline loops: CDR1 SNHLY, CDR2 FYNNEI. CDR3 length equals 13 residues. The CDR3 region has the DNA TGTGCCAGCACTTTCGCTGGAATCGGGGAGCTGTTTTTT. Amino acids: CASTFAGIGELFF.

Here the CDR3 DNA reads TGTGCCGCTCCTTGGGGAACCAGGGAGCTGTTTTTT. This sequence encodes CAAPWGTRELFF. J is TRBJ2-2 and V is TRBV6-1; D gene ambiguous. The CDR3 loop spans 12 amino acids. V dropped 11 bases and J dropped 9 bases, with 16 bases sitting between them. CDR1 and CDR2 from the germline V gene are MNHNS and SASEGT.

This clonotype was seen many times. J is TRBJ2-3 and V is TRBV11-3, with 7 bases that match TRBD2. Per germline, CDR1 SGHNT and CDR2 YENEEA. CDR3 length: 16 residues. V was pared by 3 bases and J by 1 base, with 7 bases of the junction left unmatched. DNA of the CDR3: TGTGCCAGCAGCTTGCGGACGGGGAGGGGCACAGATACGCAGTATTTT. It encodes CASSLRTGRGTDTQYF. Using reference TRBV11-3 and TRBJ2-3 for the parts outside the CDR3, the full variable domain is EAGVVQSPRYKIIEKKQPVAFWCNPISGHNTLYWYLQNLGQGPELLIRYENEEAVDDSQLPKDRFSAERLKGVDSTLKIQPAELGDSAVYLCASSLRTGRGTDTQYFGPGTRLTVL.

This clonotype was seen repeatedly, ten times or more. The V and J genes are TRBV10-3 and TRBJ2-7; 8 bases are shared with TRBD1. CDR3 length equals 14 residues. Germline trimming cut 2 bases from V and 3 bases from J; bases unmatched to any gene: 3. Germline V lookup: CDR1 ENHRY, CDR2 SYGVKD. The CDR3 spells CAISEPDRDYEQYF. The CDR3 nucleotides read TGTGCCATCAGTGAGCCGGACAGGGACTACGAGCAGTACTTC.

This clonotype has only a few counts. The CDR3 bases are TGTGCCAGCAGCTTACGGGGACAGGGAACCTCTAACTATGGCTACACCTTC. Its translation: CASSLRGQGTSNYGYTF. The V and J genes are TRBV3-1 and TRBJ1-2, with TRBD1 identical over 9 bases. V lost 5 bases and J lost 0; bases outside the gene matches: 10. Looked up from germline, CDR1 is LGHDT and CDR2 is YNNKEL (reference sequence). The CDR3 contains 17 residues.

The chain links TRBV7-9 to TRBJ1-1; possibly TRBD1 for D (5 bases). CDR3 length: 14 residues. The germline V gene has CDR1 SEHNR and CDR2 FQNEAQ (reference sequence). V lost 3 bases, J lost 3 bases, and 11 bases lay in between. The CDR3 coding sequence is TGTGCCAGCAGCTTGGGGATGGGGGACACTGAAGCTTTCTTT. Residues: CASSLGMGDTEAFF. The full variable domain, completed using reference TRBV7-9 and TRBJ1-1, is DTGVSQNPRHKITKRGQNVTFRCDPISEHNRLYWYRQTLGQGPEFLTYFQNEAQLEKSRLLSDRFSAERPKGSFSTLEIQRTEQGDSAMYLCASSLGMGDTEAFFGQGTRLTVV.

The rearrangement links TRBV2 to TRBJ2-6; D unclear. V was clipped by 3 bases and J by 0 bases, with 9 bases between them. CDR3 length: 16 amino acids. Germline values: CDR1 SNHLY, CDR2 FYNNEI. CDR3 in amino acids: CASSDSFSSGANVLTF. DNA for the CDR3: TGTGCCAGCAGTGATTCTTTCAGCTCTGGGGCCAACGTCCTGACTTTC.

The chain is built from TRBV10-2 and TRBJ1-3, with D unresolved. The CDR3 totals 14 residues. Trimming removed 7 bases at V and 2 bases at J, with 12 bases between. From germline, CDR1 is WSHSY and CDR2 SAAADI. This CDR3 reads CASKQIIAGNTIYF. CDR3 sequence (DNA): TGCGCCAGCAAACAGATAATAGCTGGAAACACCATATATTTT.

This clonotype occurred a few times. The gene calls are TRBV12-3 or TRBV12-4 and TRBJ1-1; 8 nucleotides align to TRBD1. V gave up 4 bases and J gave up 6 bases; unmatched junction bases: 16. The CDR3 is made up of 17 amino acids. The CDR3: CASSSSGGQVGLAEAFF. CDR3 sequence (DNA): TGTGCCAGCAGTTCGTCTGGGGGACAGGTGGGGCTGGCTGAAGCTTTCTTT.

The gene calls are TRBV7-9 and TRBJ2-7; no firm D call. Trimming took off 4 bases at V and 3 bases at J, with 13 bases between the two ends. Germline V gene sequence: CDR1 SEHNR, CDR2 FQNEAQ (reference sequence). There are 14 residues in the CDR3. CDR3 in amino acids: CASSYAISDYEQYF. The CDR3 DNA follows: TGTGCCAGCAGCTACGCGATCTCGGACTACGAGCAGTACTTC.

This clonotype came up many times. V gene TRBV20-1 combines with J gene TRBJ1-5; D is unclear. The V and J ends lost 0 bases and 11 bases respectively, with 14 bases between them. CDR1 is DFQATT and CDR2 is SNEGSKA in the germline V gene (reference sequence). The CDR3 has 13 amino acids. DNA of the CDR3: TGCAGTGCTAGAGAGAGTACTGACTTTTCCCAGCATTTT. It encodes CSARESTDFSQHF.

Only a few counts were recorded for this clonotype. The chain recombines TRBV20-1 with TRBJ1-1; the D is unclear. This CDR3 spans 13 amino acids. CDR1 is DFQATT, CDR2 SNEGSKA, per germline (reference sequence). V was cut by 4 bases and J by 0 bases, with 9 bases left in between. The chain's CDR3 is CSANTILNTEAFF. The CDR3 nucleotides read TGCAGTGCTAACACCATTTTGAACACTGAAGCTTTCTTT.

In this sample, this clonotype turned up a few times. The chain uses TRBV4-2 and TRBJ2-3; the D is unclear. CDR3 size: 15 residues. V was trimmed by 1 base and J by 3 bases, leaving 11 bases between them. Germline V CDR1 and CDR2: LGHNA, YNFKEQ. The DNA of the CDR3 is TGTGCCAGCAGCCAAGGGGAAGCATCTACAGATACGCAGTATTTT. Translating it yields CASSQGEASTDTQYF.

The J gene is TRBJ2-1, the V gene TRBV12-3 or TRBV12-4; D may be TRBD1 (5 bases). The CDR3 covers 15 residues. V lost 2 bases and J 0 bases, leaving 8 bases between the germline ends. The CDR3 nucleotides are TGTGCCAGCAGTTTATATGGGGCCTCCTACAATGAGCAGTTCTTC. Protein: CASSLYGASYNEQFF.

This clonotype was observed a handful of times. J is TRBJ1-2 and V is TRBV6-1, with TRBD1 as a possible D gene (6 bases). CDR3 length equals 14 residues. The germline CDR1 and CDR2 sequences are MNHNS and SASEGT. V lost 0 bases and J 3 bases, leaving 8 bases between the germline ends. The CDR3 here is CASSEAGAYYGYTF. The CDR3 DNA reads TGTGCCAGCAGTGAAGCGGGGGCTTACTATGGCTACACCTTC.

The V and J genes are TRBV6-2 or TRBV6-3 and TRBJ2-4, with D possibly matching TRBD1 (6 bases). Trimming took 7 bases from V and 4 from J, leaving 44 bases between them. The germline CDR1 and CDR2 sequences are MNHEY and SVGEGT. This CDR3 comprises 24 residues. The CDR3 reads CASTGPLTLRQGPHGLNKKNIQYF. Here the CDR3 DNA reads TGTGCCAGCACCGGTCCTTTAACCCTACGCCAGGGGCCCCATGGCTTGAATAAGAAAAACATTCAGTACTTC.

This chain joins TRBV4-1 and TRBJ1-1; D remains unclear. Germline V gives CDR1 MGHRA, CDR2 YSYEKL. The CDR3 extends over 15 amino acids. V was pared by 4 bases and J by 5 bases, with 17 bases between. CDR3 DNA: TGCGCCAGCAGCCTCCGACAACCTAGCGAGACTGAAGCTTTCTTT. Its protein product is CASSLRQPSETEAFF.

This clonotype was seen a few times. V and J are TRBV29-1 and TRBJ1-2; D remains ambiguous. With 3 bases removed from V and 1 base from J, the gap between germline ends came to 6 bases. The CDR3 has 12 residues. Germline loops: CDR1 SQVTM, CDR2 ANQGSEA. In DNA form, the CDR3 reads TGCAGCGTTGAGAACAATAACTATGGCTACACCTTC. As protein: CSVENNNYGYTF.

This clonotype occurred once. This chain uses TRBV12-3 or TRBV12-4 with TRBJ1-2; 11 nucleotides line up with TRBD1. The CDR3 covers 15 residues. The ends lost 6 bases at V and 2 bases at J; junction bases unmatched: 5. CDR3 coding DNA: TGTGCCAGCAGGTTGGGGGACAGGGGGAACTATGGCTACACCTTC. It translates to CASRLGDRGNYGYTF.

This rearrangement joins TRBV5-4 to TRBJ2-1; D uncertain. Germline CDR1 reads SGHNT; CDR2 reads YYREEE (reference sequence). This CDR3 spans 12 amino acids. V lost 4 bases, J lost 12 bases, and 14 bases lay in between. In nucleotides, the CDR3 is TGTGCCAGCAGCCCCCCGATGGGTGGGCAGTTCTTC. Amino acid sequence: CASSPPMGGQFF.

This clonotype was seen more than once but under ten times. The chain carries TRBV28 and TRBJ2-7; D perhaps matches TRBD2 (6 bases). The CDR3 consists of 16 residues. V dropped 5 bases and J dropped 4 bases, with 21 bases sitting between them. Per the germline V gene, CDR1 is MDHEN and CDR2 is SYDVKM. Here the CDR3 DNA reads TGTGCCAGCAGTCCCCCAGCGGGCAGGGATTATTACGAGCAGTACTTC. Translation: CASSPPAGRDYYEQYF.

This clonotype was detected once. The junction and the germline gene differ at one end; a read error may be behind it. This chain joins TRBV7-6 and TRBJ2-3; tentative D call: TRBD1 (6 bases). This CDR3 has 15 residues. Germline-derived CDR1 and CDR2 are SGHVS and FNYEAQ. This chain's CDR3 is CASSLGTKRSDTQYF. CDR3 DNA: TGTGCCAGCAGCCTAGGGACAAAGAGATCAGATACACAGTATTTT. Supplemented by reference TRBV7-6 and TRBJ2-3, the full variable domain reads GAGVSQSPRYKVTKRGQDVALRCDPISGHVSLYWYRQALGQGPEFLTYFNYEAQQDKSGLPNDRFSAERPEGSISTLTIQRTEQRDSAMYRCASSLGTKRSDTQYFGPGTRLTVL.